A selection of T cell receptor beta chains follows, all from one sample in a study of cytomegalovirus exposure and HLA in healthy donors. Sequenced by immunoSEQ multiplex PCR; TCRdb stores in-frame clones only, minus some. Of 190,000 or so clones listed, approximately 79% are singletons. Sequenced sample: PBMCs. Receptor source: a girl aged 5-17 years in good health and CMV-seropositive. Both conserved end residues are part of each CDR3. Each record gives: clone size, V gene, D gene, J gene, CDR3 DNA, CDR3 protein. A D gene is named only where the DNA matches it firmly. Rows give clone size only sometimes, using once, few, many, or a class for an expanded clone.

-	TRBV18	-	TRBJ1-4	TGTGCCAGCTCACCACTTGAGGGGGGGAAACTGTTTTTT	CASSPLEGGKLFF
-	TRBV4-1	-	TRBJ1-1	TGCGCCAGCAGCCAAGGGATACGGGGTAACACTGAAGCTTTCTTT	CASSQGIRGNTEAFF
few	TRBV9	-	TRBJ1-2	TGTGCCAGCAGCGTAGAAGCGCAGGGCCTGGCAGCTAACTATGGCTACACCTTC	CASSVEAQGLAANYGYTF
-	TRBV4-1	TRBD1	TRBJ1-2	TGCGCCAGCAGCCTCACTGGGACAGGGGGCGATGGCTACACCTTC	CASSLTGTGGDGYTF
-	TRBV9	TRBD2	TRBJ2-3	TGTGCCAGCAGCGTAGGATCTAGCGGGGGTATCACAGATACGCAGTATTTT	CASSVGSSGGITDTQYF
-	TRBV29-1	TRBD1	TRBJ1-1	TGCAGCACCACGGACAGGAAAGTCATCATGAACACTGAAGCTTTCTTT	CSTTDRKVIMNTEAFF
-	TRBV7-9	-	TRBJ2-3	TGTGCCAGCAGCTTTTTGAAGCGGACAGATACGCAGTATTTT	CASSFLKRTDTQYF
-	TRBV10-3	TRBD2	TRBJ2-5	TGTGCCATCAGTGTCACGGGGGGGCCCTTGGAGACCCAGTACTTC	CAISVTGGPLETQYF
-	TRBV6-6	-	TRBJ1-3	TGTGCCAGCACCCATCAAGCCTCTGGAAACACCATATATTTT	CASTHQASGNTIYF
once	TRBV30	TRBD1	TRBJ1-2	TGTGCCTGGAGGAATAAAGCCGGGACAGGGGAAGATGAGGGCTACACCTTC	CAWRNKAGTGEDEGYTF
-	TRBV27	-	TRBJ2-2	TGTGCCAGCAGTGAGAGATGGAACACCGGGGAGCTGTTTTTT	CASSERWNTGELFF
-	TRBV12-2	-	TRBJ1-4	TGTGCAAGTCGCTTAGACAAAAGGGACCGGGACTCAAGTGGTGAAAAACTGTTTTTT	CASRLDKRDRDSSGEKLFF
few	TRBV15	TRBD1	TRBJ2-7	TGTGCCACCAGCGAGAGGGGACAGGACTCAGTCTACGAGCAGTACTTC	CATSERGQDSVYEQYF
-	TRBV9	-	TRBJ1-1	TGTGCCAGCAGCTCCAGGGATACTGAAGCTTTCTTT	CASSSRDTEAFF
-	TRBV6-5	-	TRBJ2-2	TGTGCCAGCAGTTCCCTGACTAGCACCGGGGAGCTGTTTTTT	CASSSLTSTGELFF
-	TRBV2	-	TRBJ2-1	TGTGCCAGCGAGCCTGGCCGTGGGGGGAGCTCCTACAATGAGCAGTTCTTC	CASEPGRGGSSYNEQFF
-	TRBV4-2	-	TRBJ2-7	TGTGCCAGCAGCCAAGAGCGAACAGACTACGAGCAGTACTTC	CASSQERTDYEQYF
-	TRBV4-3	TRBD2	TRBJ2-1	TGCGCCAGCAGCCAAGACGGGGCTAGCGGACCTTCCAATGAGCAGTTCTTC	CASSQDGASGPSNEQFF
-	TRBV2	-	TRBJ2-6	TGTGCCAGCGGGGGGGCAGGGGGCGCTAGCTCTGGGGCCAACGTCCTGACTTTC	CASGGAGGASSGANVLTF